This T cell receptor (beta chain) was recorded in a study of CD8+ T cells in alopecia areata (dated by TCRdb to the late 2010s). With regard to the full study: The treated patients took part in an open-label pilot trial in which moderate-to-severe alopecia areata was treated with oral tofacitinib at 5 to 10 mg twice daily. Tofacitinib was given for 6 to 18 months, followed by 6 months of follow-up off drug to assess delayed response and recurrence. The study used high-throughput TCRbeta sequencing to examine T cell clonal expansion in alopecia areata, in both the C3H/HeJ mouse model and human patients. Scalp tissue and sorted CD4+ and CD8+ peripheral blood T cells from patchy and totalis/universalis alopecia areata patients and from healthy controls were covered by human TCRbeta sequencing. Tofacitinib-treated patients had biopsies at baseline and at 4 and 24 weeks of treatment, with a later scalp biopsy in several patients. Clonality in the scalp was compared among normal scalp (n=4), patchy alopecia areata scalp (n=8), and alopecia totalis/universalis scalp (n=8). RNA came from the PAXgene miRNA kit for fixed scalp, the miRNeasy kit for PBMCs, and the RNeasy kit for mouse skin. immunoSEQ multiplex PCR using 35 Vbeta forward primers and 13 Jbeta reverse primers was used to amplify TCRbeta CDR3 regions. General conclusions and limits of the study: Higher clonality and more expanded CD8+ clones were observed in lesional scalp than in normal scalp, particularly in alopecia totalis/universalis, a finding suggestive of antigenic drive. Unlike mouse skin, where gammadelta T cells dominate, normal human skin contains resident alphabeta T cells that get sequenced too, which complicates analysis of the scalp TCR repertoire. Shared TCR sequences between patients were less evident than in mice, which may be partly attributable to HLA diversity in the patient population.

Sample time point, as interpreted from the label and publication: baseline before oral tofacitinib. From alopecia areata patients, peripheral blood was collected along with lesional scalp punch biopsies. After PBMCs were isolated by density centrifugation and stained for CD3, CD4 and CD8, a FACSAria was used to sort CD4+ and CD8+ T cells. With respect to this clone: The antigen this receptor binds is unknown. The sample holds no much larger clone one base away, and base qualities are not on file.

The library was made by the immunoSEQ multiplex PCR assay. RNA was extracted from all samples and reverse transcribed into cDNA, which served as template for TCR sequencing. First-strand cDNA was synthesized with SuperScript III using a 2:1 mix of oligo-dT and random hexamers. A synthetic immune receptor repertoire was used to gauge amplification bias, and whatever bias remained was removed computationally. The original methods were these. Raw reads were preprocessed for error removal, and CDR3 was defined according to IMGT conventions as running from the conserved cysteine to phenylalanine. Clonality was computed by normalizing Shannon entropy by log2 of the number of productive unique TCRs and subtracting the result from 1. Whether each scalp clone was CD4 or CD8 was inferred by checking scalp TCRbeta sequences against the CD4 and CD8 repertoires from sorted blood. Sourced from immuneACCESS, this table was stored by TCRdb with only in-frame sequences that have V and J called. A share of the clones is absent; for the studies checked, an unresolved V gene accounts for under half, and the remainder has no known explanation. V, J and clone size reflect that table, while D and trimming were determined from the DNA. In this sample the table shows 220,000 or so clones, around three fifths of which occur a single time. The leading ten clones occupy 0.45% of the sample.

Sequenced here: CD4+ T cells sorted from blood, sampled at week 0. The sequence was collected from a human donor with alopecia areata.

In nucleotides, the sequence is TGTGCCAGCAGCCCCGACCCGCAGGCCAGTACAGATACGCAGTATTTT. Translated, this gives CASSPDPQASTDTQYF. The sequence links TRBV4-2 to TRBJ2-3; no D gene can be assigned with confidence. The V end loses 4 bases and the J end loses 3 bases, and a stretch of 17 bases separates them. From cysteine to phenylalanine, the CDR3 is 16 amino acids long. The entry retains the CDR3 DNA only, 48 bases that are in frame from base 1. Taken from the germline V gene, the CDR1 and CDR2 loops are LGHNA and YNFKEQ.